The 27 T cell receptor beta chains in this list originate from one sample, sequenced in a study of cytomegalovirus exposure and HLA in healthy donors (dated by TCRdb to the late 2010s). The method behind the library was the immunoSEQ multiplex PCR assay. For the multiplex PCR, a mixture combining 60 forward primers for TCR Vbeta segments and 13 reverse primers for TCR Jbeta segments was used. The source is immuneACCESS, and TCRdb retained only in-frame sequences with V and J called. Part of the clones is not carried over; for the studies checked, unresolved V genes explain less than half of this, and the remainder is unexplained. Counted in this sample were some 130,000 clones; 70% to 80% of them appeared once. Of the sample, roughly 2% falls within the top ten clones. The sample consisted of PBMCs. The source of these receptors is a man in his late teens or twenties in good health and CMV-seronegative.

The V gene is TRBV12-5, the J gene TRBJ1-5, with no clear D. Trimming stripped 7 bases from V and 7 bases from J, with 17 bases between. CDR1 and CDR2 (germline): LGHNT, FRNRAP. The CDR3 is made up of 14 amino acids. The CDR3 bases are TGTGCTAGTGCCCCCGCTCGGGGTACCCAGCCCCAGCATTTT. Its translation: CASAPARGTQPQHF. Full variable domain (outside the CDR3, taken from reference TRBV12-5 and TRBJ1-5): DARVTQTPRHKVTEMGQEVTMRCQPILGHNTVFWYRQTMMQGLELLAYFRNRAPLDDSGMPKDRFSAEMPDATLATLKIQPSEPRDSAVYFCASAPARGTQPQHFGDGTRLSIL.

In this sample, this clone turned up a few times. CDR3 DNA: TGTGCCAGCAGCTCGGGACTAGCGAGACCATACGAGCAGTACTTC. Residues: CASSSGLARPYEQYF. The chain recombines TRBV7-2 with TRBJ2-7; the match to TRBD2 covers 10 bases. CDR3 size: 15 residues. V trimming: 4 bases; J trimming: 4 bases; junction bases outside the gene matches: 7. Looked up from germline, CDR1 is SGHTA and CDR2 is FQGNSA.

The chain joins TRBV21-1 to TRBJ2-1; TRBD2 is taken as the D call from the table, unchecked against the DNA. TRBV21-1 constitutes a pseudogene. This CDR3 has 13 residues. The CDR3 here is CATGLLDYNEQFF. The CDR3 coding sequence is TGTGCCACCGGACTACTCGACTACAATGAGCAGTTCTTC.

This chain connects TRBV4-2 to TRBJ2-7; no reliable D call. CDR1 is LGHNA, CDR2 YNFKEQ, per germline. Trimming shortened V by 0 bases and J by 6 bases, and 12 bases separated the two germline ends. The length of the CDR3 is 14 residues. CDR3 loop: CASSQDEQAPEQYF. CDR3 nucleotide sequence: TGTGCCAGCAGCCAAGATGAGCAGGCCCCCGAGCAGTACTTC.

V gene TRBV10-3 combines with J gene TRBJ1-2; D uncertain. The CDR3 spans 15 residues. The germline V gene has CDR1 ENHRY and CDR2 SYGVKD. V was trimmed by 0 bases and J by 4 bases, leaving 12 bases between them. Written as DNA, the CDR3 is TGTGCCATCAGTGAGTCGAGGGCTCCGGGCTATGGCTACACCTTC. Amino acids: CAISESRAPGYGYTF.

This sequence joins TRBV6-4 and TRBJ1-2; 10 bases are shared with TRBD1. CDR3 length: 16 amino acids. Looked up from germline, CDR1 is MRHNA and CDR2 is SNTAGT. V lost 4 bases to trimming and J lost 4 bases; unmatched junction nucleotides: 9. The CDR3 loop is CASSATGTGVSYGYTF. DNA for the CDR3: TGTGCCAGCAGTGCGACCGGGACAGGGGTATCCTATGGCTACACCTTC.

This rearrangement joins TRBV18 to TRBJ1-1; possibly TRBD1 for D (5 bases). V was trimmed by 3 bases and J by 3 bases, leaving 8 bases between them. Germline-derived CDR1 and CDR2 are KGHSH and LQKENI. This CDR3 contains 13 residues. Here the CDR3 reads CASSPRVDTEAFF. The CDR3 coding sequence is TGTGCCAGCTCACCCAGGGTCGACACTGAAGCTTTCTTT.

V and J are TRBV30 and TRBJ2-1; tentatively, D is TRBD2 (6 bases). V was clipped by 5 bases and J by 4 bases, with 12 bases between them. This CDR3 region has 13 residues. CDR1 and CDR2 (germline): GTSNPN, SVGIG (reference sequence). The CDR3 sequence is CAWGPREYNEQFF. Written as DNA, the CDR3 is TGTGCCTGGGGTCCTCGGGAGTACAATGAGCAGTTCTTC.

The rearrangement uses TRBV5-1 and TRBJ2-3, with D possibly being TRBD2 (6 bases). Trimming took off 0 bases at V and 4 bases at J, with 12 bases between the two ends. Germline assignment: CDR1 SGHRS and CDR2 YFSETQ. This CDR3 spans 15 amino acids. The CDR3 region is CASSLGQGGADTQYF. The CDR3 coding sequence is TGCGCCAGCAGCTTGGGCCAGGGAGGAGCAGATACGCAGTATTTT. Together with reference TRBV5-1 and TRBJ2-3, the CDR3 gives the full variable domain: KAGVTQTPRYLIKTRGQQVTLSCSPISGHRSVSWYQQTPGQGLQFLFEYFSETQRNKGNFPGRFSGRQFSNSRSEMNVSTLELGDSALYLCASSLGQGGADTQYFGPGTRLTVL.

The J gene is TRBJ2-2, the V gene TRBV7-3; D is ambiguous. CDR1 and CDR2 from the germline V gene are SGHTA and FQGTGA. Trimming removed 4 bases at V and 6 bases at J, with 6 bases between. The CDR3 runs 12 residues. CDR3 sequence: CASSSPSGELFF. CDR3 nucleotides: TGTGCCAGCAGCTCCCCTTCCGGGGAGCTGTTTTTT.

DNA of the CDR3: TGTGCCAGCAGCTCGACAGTGAACACTGAAGCTTTCTTT. This encodes CASSSTVNTEAFF. The chain has TRBV7-2 and TRBJ1-1; weak D call: TRBD1 (5 bases). V was clipped by 4 bases and J by 0 bases, with 6 bases between them. CDR3 length: 13 amino acids. The germline gives CDR1 SGHTA, CDR2 FQGNSA.

Comments on this clone: Germline is not matched at one junction end, which may reflect a read error. The rearrangement joins TRBV7-9 to TRBJ1-3; 9 positions match TRBD1. Germline V gene lookup returns CDR1 SEHNR and CDR2 FQNEAQ (reference sequence). CDR3 length: 16 amino acids. The CDR3 reads CSSSLGQGLSGNTIYF. The DNA of the CDR3 is TGTTCCAGCAGCTTAGGACAGGGGCTCTCTGGAAACACCATATATTTT.

The rearrangement uses TRBV7-3 and TRBJ2-7; TRBD2 might be the D (6 bases). The ends were cut back, 6 bases at V and 7 bases at J, with 10 bases in the middle. The germline gives CDR1 SGHTA, CDR2 FQGTGA. CDR3 length equals 11 residues. CDR3 nucleotides: TGTGCCAGCAGTTCTGGGGGGGAGCAGTACTTC. Encoded protein: CASSSGGEQYF.

The chain links TRBV5-1 to TRBJ1-6, with D tentatively TRBD1 (5 bases). This CDR3 has 18 residues. Trimming pared 4 bases from V and 10 bases from J, leaving 27 bases between. Germline CDR1 and CDR2: SGHRS and YFSETQ. CDR3 DNA sequence: TGCGCCAGCAGCCCCAGCTCCAGGGATAGATGGTCGGGCTCACCCCTCCACTTT. It encodes CASSPSSRDRWSGSPLHF.

The chain links TRBV30 to TRBJ2-3, with 11 positions matching TRBD2. Per the germline V gene, CDR1 is GTSNPN and CDR2 is SVGIG (reference sequence). The CDR3 has 15 amino acids. CDR3 sequence: CAESSGRANTDTQYF. The CDR3 DNA sequence: TGTGCTGAAAGTAGCGGGAGGGCCAACACAGATACGCAGTATTTT.

This chain links TRBV27 with TRBJ2-5, with 8 bases aligning to TRBD2. The CDR3 is 16 residues long. V shed 2 bases and J 1 base; nucleotides not matched to a gene: 6. Germline CDR1 and CDR2: MNHEY and SMNVEV (reference sequence). CDR3 residues: CASSLILAGSQETQYF. The DNA for the CDR3 is TGTGCCAGCAGTTTAATCTTAGCGGGGAGCCAAGAGACCCAGTACTTC.

Only one count was recorded for this clone. The rearrangement uses TRBV20-1 and TRBJ1-1; no reliable D call. Germline loops: CDR1 DFQATT, CDR2 SNEGSKA (reference sequence). The CDR3 totals 9 residues. With 5 bases removed from V and 6 bases from J, the gap between germline ends came to 4 bases. CDR3 amino acids: CSARAEAFF. The CDR3 DNA is TGCAGTGCTCGGGCTGAAGCTTTCTTT.

This sequence joins TRBV9 and TRBJ2-1; 13 bases are a match to TRBD2. V shed 0 bases, J shed 10 bases, and the junction held 4 bases outside the gene matches. This CDR3 spans 15 amino acids. Germline CDR1 and CDR2: SGDLS and YYNGEE. CDR3 amino acids: CASSVDRTSGREQFF. For the CDR3, the DNA is TGTGCCAGCAGCGTAGATAGGACTAGCGGGAGAGAGCAGTTCTTC.

The V call is TRBV19, the J call TRBJ1-1; D unresolved. Germline V gene sequence: CDR1 LNHDA, CDR2 SQIVND (reference sequence). The CDR3 is 16 amino acids. Trimming took 4 bases from V and 0 from J, leaving 15 bases between them. Written as DNA, the CDR3 is TGTGCCAGTAGTAACCGGGTAGAAAGGCTGAACACTGAAGCTTTCTTT. Translation gives CASSNRVERLNTEAFF. The full variable domain, rest sourced from reference TRBV19 and TRBJ1-1, is DGGITQSPKYLFRKEGQNVTLSCEQNLNHDAMYWYRQDPGQGLRLIYYSQIVNDFQKGDIAEGYSVSREKKESFPLTVTSAQKNPTAFYLCASSNRVERLNTEAFFGQGTRLTVV.

V and J are TRBV27 and TRBJ1-6; D is ambiguous. This CDR3 is built from 13 residues. Germline V CDR1 and CDR2: MNHEY, SMNVEV (reference sequence). Trimming stripped 4 bases from V and 6 bases from J, with 7 bases between. The CDR3 sequence: CASSWRINSPLHF. For the CDR3, the DNA is TGTGCCAGCAGTTGGCGGATTAATTCACCCCTCCACTTT.

The chain is built from TRBV6-5 and TRBJ1-2; D is possibly TRBD1 (5 bases). CDR3 size: 14 residues. Germline loops: CDR1 MNHEY, CDR2 SVGAGI. Trimming pared 7 bases from V and 6 bases from J, leaving 18 bases between. The CDR3, as DNA: TGTGCCAGCAAATACACCGGCTCAGGGAATGGCTACACCTTC. Translation: CASKYTGSGNGYTF.

This clone came up a few times. Different DNA sequences within this sample yield the same CDR3. V is TRBV5-1 and J is TRBJ1-1; TRBD1 agrees at 7 bases. Germline CDR1 and CDR2: SGHRS and YFSETQ. The trim removed 4 bases at V and 0 bases at J, leaving 3 bases unmatched. This CDR3 is 14 amino acids long. CDR3 DNA: TGCGCCAGCAGCCTGACAGGGTTGAACACTGAAGCTTTCTTT. This translates into CASSLTGLNTEAFF. Supplemented by reference TRBV5-1 and TRBJ1-1, the full variable domain reads KAGVTQTPRYLIKTRGQQVTLSCSPISGHRSVSWYQQTPGQGLQFLFEYFSETQRNKGNFPGRFSGRQFSNSRSEMNVSTLELGDSALYLCASSLTGLNTEAFFGQGTRLTVV.

V usage is TRBV7-3 and J usage is TRBJ2-3; 8 bases fit TRBD1. The V and J ends lost 2 bases and 9 bases, in that order; junction bases with no gene match: 7. Germline loops: CDR1 SGHTA, CDR2 FQGTGA. The CDR3 length is 14 residues. The chain's CDR3 is CASSLGQGAMTQYF. The CDR3 DNA sequence: TGTGCCAGCAGCTTAGGGCAGGGGGCCATGACGCAGTATTTT.

This clone was counted only a few times. Just one base apart from a much larger clone, this may be a read error. This chain uses TRBV11-1 with TRBJ2-7; 7 bases line up with TRBD2. V shed 1 base, J shed 3 bases, and the junction held 3 bases outside the gene matches. Germline CDR1 and CDR2: SGHAT and FQDESV (reference sequence). This CDR3 region has 14 residues. Here the CDR3 reads CASSLDPSGYEQYV. DNA for the CDR3: TGTGCCAGCAGCTTAGATCCTAGCGGCTACGAGCAGTACGTC.

This chain uses TRBV7-6 with TRBJ1-1, with TRBD1 matching 10 bases. Germline loops: CDR1 SGHVS, CDR2 FNYEAQ. The CDR3 has 16 amino acids. The ends lost 0 bases at V and 4 bases at J; junction bases unmatched: 5. CDR3 bases: TGTGCCAGCAGCTTAGCCCCCGGACAGGGGGGCACTGAAGCTTTCTTT. The encoded protein is CASSLAPGQGGTEAFF.

This chain uses TRBV7-2 with TRBJ1-5; D possibly corresponds to TRBD1 (6 bases). V was trimmed by 5 bases and J by 6 bases, leaving 17 bases between them. Germline assignment: CDR1 SGHTA and CDR2 FQGNSA. The CDR3 is made up of 15 amino acids. The CDR3 region has the DNA TGTGCCAGCAGCATGACACAGGGATTTAGTCAGCCCCAGCATTTT. It translates to CASSMTQGFSQPQHF.

The chain joins TRBV27 to TRBJ1-5, with 10 bases fitting TRBD1. V lost 1 base to trimming and J lost 0 bases; unmatched junction nucleotides: 9. The CDR3 has 19 amino acids. Germline V gives CDR1 MNHEY, CDR2 SMNVEV (reference sequence). Written as DNA, the CDR3 is TGTGCCAGCAGTTTATGGGGGGGGACAGGGGCTTTTAGCAATCAGCCCCAGCATTTT. Its protein product is CASSLWGGTGAFSNQPQHF.